The 25 T cell receptor beta chains below all came from one sample that was sequenced in a study of blood T cell repertoires in COVID-19. Profiling relied on immunoSEQ multiplex PCR, and the TCRdb table lists in-frame clones only, not all of them. The table includes more than 85,000 clones, just under 85% detected once. Material for sequencing was peripheral blood. Every receptor here comes from a man aged 70-80 years with acute or convalescent COVID-19.

The chain joins TRBV6-1 to TRBJ2-3, with 10 bases matching TRBD2. The germline V gene has CDR1 MNHNS and CDR2 SASEGT. This CDR3 is built from 16 residues. Trimming took 0 bases from V and 3 from J; bases not matched to a gene: 3. Here the CDR3 DNA reads TGTGCCAGCAGTGAAGCATGGACTAGCGGAACAGATACGCAGTATTTT. Its protein product is CASSEAWTSGTDTQYF.

This clone was found once. The gene calls are TRBV11-2 and TRBJ2-7, with 8 nucleotides matching TRBD2. V shed 2 bases, J shed 0 bases, and the junction held 3 bases outside the gene matches. From germline, CDR1 is SGHAT and CDR2 FQNNGV. The CDR3 extends over 15 amino acids. CDR3 nucleotide sequence: TGTGCCAGCAGCTTAATGCTAGCGGGCTCCTACGAGCAGTACTTC. Residues: CASSLMLAGSYEQYF. The whole variable domain, filled in from reference TRBV11-2 and TRBJ2-7, reads EAGVAQSPRYKIIEKRQSVAFWCNPISGHATLYWYQQILGQGPKLLIQFQNNGVVDDSQLPKDRFSAERLKGVDSTLKIQPAKLEDSAVYLCASSLMLAGSYEQYFGPGTRLTVT.

The V and J genes are TRBV7-9 and TRBJ1-2; 10 bases fit TRBD1. Germline CDR1 and CDR2: SEHNR and FQNEAQ (reference sequence). V shed 5 bases, J shed 7 bases, and the junction held 7 bases outside the gene matches. The CDR3 loop spans 14 amino acids. The CDR3 region has the DNA TGTGCCAGCAGCCATAGACAGGGGGCGGGTGGCTACACCTTC. Translating it yields CASSHRQGAGGYTF.

The V gene is TRBV25-1, the J gene TRBJ1-2; 11 nucleotides line up with TRBD1. This CDR3 comprises 15 residues. Germline V lookup: CDR1 MGHDK, CDR2 SYGVNS. Trimming at V came to 8 bases and at J to 2 bases, leaving 7 bases not matched to a gene. As DNA, the CDR3 is TGTGCCAGCGGCGGGACAGGGGGACCCAACTATGGCTACACCTTC. It yields the protein CASGGTGGPNYGYTF.

The chain couples TRBV12-3 or TRBV12-4 to TRBJ2-5; maybe TRBD2 (5 bases). The CDR3 is made up of 13 amino acids. V lost 5 bases to trimming and J lost 7 bases, with 14 bases between them. CDR3 protein: CASSARTEGTQYF. CDR3 DNA: TGTGCCAGCAGTGCCCGGACCGAGGGGACCCAGTACTTC.

The chain carries TRBV19 and TRBJ1-2; TRBD1 matches 10 bases. J lost 4 bases, V lost 3 bases, and 5 bases had no gene match. There are 15 residues in the CDR3. The germline V gene encodes CDR1 LNHDA and CDR2 SQIVND (reference sequence). CDR3 protein: CASSILGQGFYGYTF. In DNA form, the CDR3 reads TGTGCCAGTAGTATTTTGGGACAGGGGTTCTATGGCTACACCTTC.

The CDR3 loop is CASSVQRKNTEAFF. In DNA, the CDR3 is TGTGCCAGTAGTGTACAGAGAAAAAACACTGAAGCTTTCTTT. This chain links TRBV19 with TRBJ1-1; unclear D gene. Trimming cost V 5 bases and J 2 bases, with 12 bases left between them. The germline CDR1 and CDR2 sequences are LNHDA and SQIVND (reference sequence). The CDR3 extends over 14 amino acids.

The chain combines TRBV7-9 with TRBJ1-4; tentatively, D is TRBD1 (6 bases). The V and J ends lost 0 bases and 5 bases respectively, with 7 bases between them. This CDR3 contains 14 residues. Per the germline V gene, CDR1 is SEHNR and CDR2 is FQNEAQ (reference sequence). As DNA, the CDR3 is TGTGCCAGCAGCTTAGCCGGGACAAATGAAAAACTGTTTTTT. Translation: CASSLAGTNEKLFF.

V gene TRBV9 combines with J gene TRBJ2-4; 11 bases line up with TRBD2. This CDR3 has 18 amino acids. Germline loops: CDR1 SGDLS, CDR2 YYNGEE. V shed 4 bases, J shed 0 bases, and the junction held 9 bases outside the gene matches. CDR3 protein: CASSTQTSGELAKNIQYF. The CDR3 nucleotides are TGTGCCAGCAGCACACAGACTAGCGGGGAGTTAGCCAAAAACATTCAGTACTTC.

This clone has just one count. The rearrangement joins TRBV5-1 to TRBJ2-5; tentative D call: TRBD2 (5 bases). CDR3 size: 14 residues. CDR1 and CDR2 from the germline V gene are SGHRS and YFSETQ. Trimming cost V 0 bases and J 6 bases, with 12 bases left between them. The CDR3 DNA is TGCGCCAGCAGCTTGGCAAGCGGCGGAAAGACCCAGTACTTC. It is translated as CASSLASGGKTQYF.

In its sample, this clone was seen once. The conserved phenylalanine or tryptophan is not found at the CDR3 terminus, so this likely reflects a read error. The DNA is omitted, as the CDR3 cannot be located on it reliably, and the CDR3 follows TCRdb's listing. This chain joins TRBV18 and TRBJ1-1; the table's D gene call, TRBD1, was not cross checked with the DNA. Including both end residues, the CDR3 is 14 amino acids long. Germline CDR1 and CDR2: KGHSH and LQKENI. The CDR3: CASSYSGTDNALEI.

The chain employs TRBV4-3 and TRBJ1-3; D call uncertain. The length of the CDR3 is 16 residues. With 0 bases removed from V and 0 bases from J, the gap between germline ends came to 9 bases. CDR1 is LGHNA and CDR2 is YSLEER in the germline V gene. CDR3 loop: CASSQDRASSGNTIYF. The CDR3 coding sequence is TGCGCCAGCAGCCAAGACCGCGCGAGCTCTGGAAACACCATATATTTT.

The chain recombines TRBV19 with TRBJ2-1; D is unclear. Between the trimmed V and J ends, which lost 1 base and 2 bases, there was a span of 6 bases. The germline V gene encodes CDR1 LNHDA and CDR2 SQIVND (reference sequence). This CDR3 contains 14 residues. CDR3 loop: CASSIGSTYNEQFF. The DNA of the CDR3 is TGTGCCAGTAGTATAGGTAGCACCTACAATGAGCAGTTCTTC.

This chain links TRBV5-4 with TRBJ1-4, with 9 positions matching TRBD1. Per the germline V gene, CDR1 is SGHNT and CDR2 is YYREEE (reference sequence). Losses at the gene ends were 4 bases for V and 4 bases for J; bases not matched to a gene: 17. The CDR3 covers 19 residues. In DNA form, the CDR3 reads TGTGCCAGCAGCGCCTTCAACCCGGGACAGGGATCTCGTAATGAAAAACTGTTTTTT. Translation gives CASSAFNPGQGSRNEKLFF.

Only one count was recorded for this clone. V is TRBV27 and J is TRBJ2-1, with D possibly TRBD2 on 5 matching bases. The CDR3 is 13 residues long. Germline assignment: CDR1 MNHEY and CDR2 SMNVEV (reference sequence). V was pared by 3 bases and J by 10 bases, with 13 bases between. The DNA for the CDR3 is TGTGCCAGCAGTTTCATTCCCGCGGGCGAGCAGTTCTTC. It encodes CASSFIPAGEQFF.

This clone turned up a few times. The J gene is TRBJ1-5, the V gene TRBV18, with D unresolved. Germline CDR1 is KGHSH and CDR2 is LQKENI. Between the trimmed V and J ends, which lost 2 bases and 5 bases, there was a span of 7 bases. The CDR3 is made up of 13 amino acids. CDR3 bases: TGTGCCAGCTCACCAGAGATGGATCAGCCCCAGCATTTT. This translates into CASSPEMDQPQHF.

J is TRBJ1-1 and V is TRBV7-9; D may be TRBD1 (6 bases). Germline lookup yields CDR1 SEHNR and CDR2 FQNEAQ (reference sequence). Trimming stripped 6 bases from V and 1 base from J, with 12 bases between. This CDR3 is 14 amino acids long. Here the CDR3 reads CASSSGTQNTEAFF. The CDR3 DNA reads as TGTGCCAGCAGTTCCGGGACACAGAACACTGAAGCTTTCTTT.

The chain is built from TRBV5-1 and TRBJ2-5, with 8 positions matching TRBD1. The CDR3 runs to 15 residues. V shed 4 bases and J 2 bases; nucleotides not matched to a gene: 7. CDR1 and CDR2 from the germline V gene are SGHRS and YFSETQ. CDR3 nucleotide sequence: TGCGCCAGCAGCCTCCGGGACAGGATTCAAGAGACCCAGTACTTC. Amino acids: CASSLRDRIQETQYF.

The chain couples TRBV18 to TRBJ2-7; D perhaps matches TRBD2 (6 bases). In germline, CDR1 is KGHSH, CDR2 LQKENI. V gave up 3 bases and J gave up 4 bases, with 13 bases separating them. The CDR3 has 14 amino acids. CDR3 sequence reads: CASSPAGSNYEQYF. CDR3 DNA: TGTGCCAGCTCACCGGCGGGATCTAATTACGAGCAGTACTTC.

V is TRBV7-3 and J is TRBJ2-2; 7 bases match TRBD1. J lost 3 bases, V lost 3 bases, and 4 bases had no gene match. The CDR3 covers 15 residues. The germline gives CDR1 SGHTA, CDR2 FQGTGA. CDR3 protein: CASSLTGLDTGELFF. The CDR3 coding sequence is TGTGCCAGCAGCTTGACAGGGTTGGACACCGGGGAGCTGTTTTTT.

The sample holds one count of this clone. At one of its ends the junction is not consistent with the germline gene, which may arise from a read error. The chain carries TRBV6-6 and TRBJ2-7; 8 nucleotides match TRBD1. CDR1 is MNHNY, CDR2 SVGAGI, per germline (reference sequence). This CDR3 is 12 amino acids long. CDR3 in amino acids: CASTPGTGSTNF. For the CDR3, the DNA is TGTGCCAGCACTCCCGGGACAGGTAGTACCAACTTC.

V gene TRBV10-3 combines with J gene TRBJ2-1; D is ambiguous. Between the trimmed V and J ends, which lost 3 bases and 2 bases, there was a span of 8 bases. The length of the CDR3 is 14 residues. Germline V lookup: CDR1 ENHRY, CDR2 SYGVKD. The CDR3 region is CAISDESPYNEQFF. CDR3 bases: TGTGCCATCAGTGATGAGTCCCCCTACAATGAGCAGTTCTTC.

This sequence joins TRBV18 and TRBJ2-5; 7 bases map to TRBD2. The CDR3 extends over 15 amino acids. V gave up 6 bases and J gave up 5 bases; unmatched junction bases: 12. Germline V gives CDR1 KGHSH, CDR2 LQKENI. DNA for the CDR3: TGTGCCAGCTCCCCCAGCGGGGTGGATGGGGAGACCCAGTACTTC. Protein sequence: CASSPSGVDGETQYF.

The V gene is TRBV6-2 or TRBV6-3, the J gene TRBJ1-2; 7 positions agree with TRBD1. V gave up 5 bases and J gave up 8 bases; unmatched junction bases: 5. Germline V lookup: CDR1 MNHEY, CDR2 SVGEGT. The CDR3 is made up of 12 amino acids. The CDR3 DNA sequence: TGTGCCAGCAGTCCCGAACAGGGGGGCTACACCTTC. Protein product: CASSPEQGGYTF.

This chain links TRBV7-9 with TRBJ2-2; D is unresolved. The ends were cut back, 3 bases at V and 4 bases at J, with 15 bases in the middle. The length of the CDR3 is 16 residues. CDR1 and CDR2 (germline): SEHNR, FQNEAQ (reference sequence). The CDR3, as DNA: TGTGCCAGCAGCTTCTATAGGCCTGAGGCCACCGGGGAGCTGTTTTTT. It encodes CASSFYRPEATGELFF.